A selection of T cell receptor beta chains follows, all from one sample in a study of Tregs in tolerant kidney transplant recipients. This table comes from immunoSEQ multiplex PCR, and its TCRdb copy is limited to in-frame clones, with some not included. The sample lists about 15,000 clones; 80% were seen once. Sequences were derived from Tregs from blood, sampled before the transplant. Every receptor here comes from a human donor who received a combined kidney and bone marrow transplant. Both conserved end residues are part of each CDR3.

V: TRBV7-8; J: TRBJ1-2; CDR3: CASSPRQVLYGYTF
V: TRBV27; J: TRBJ2-3; CDR3: CASSRLLGTTDTQYF
V: TRBV6-5; J: TRBJ2-1; CDR3: CASSTTDNEQFF
V: TRBV10-2; J: TRBJ2-7; CDR3: CASSLAGQTYEQYF
V: TRBV28; J: TRBJ1-1; CDR3: CASTPQGAGGTEAFF
V: TRBV7-4; J: TRBJ1-5; CDR3: CASSLWTDWGPQHF
V: TRBV4-2; J: TRBJ2-7; CDR3: CASSQDRLAEGRKQYF
V: TRBV5-1; J: TRBJ1-6; CDR3: CASSSGDYNSPLHF
V: TRBV25-1; J: TRBJ1-1; CDR3: CASSESRGANTEAFF
V: TRBV29-1; J: TRBJ2-3; CDR3: CSVDYRGRVGTDTQYF
V: TRBV6-5; J: TRBJ2-2; CDR3: CASGPGQGPTGELFF
V: TRBV6-6; J: TRBJ1-2; CDR3: CASSRKGAEGGYTF
V: TRBV6-5; J: TRBJ2-1; CDR3: CASSRPPGRRNEQFF
V: TRBV28; J: TRBJ1-1; CDR3: CASTVRTGNTEAFF
V: TRBV29-1; J: TRBJ2-5; CDR3: CSVESGGETQYF
V: TRBV6-5; J: TRBJ2-1; CDR3: CASSRTSGSGEQFF
V: TRBV10-3; J: TRBJ1-2; CDR3: CAISVEQGDGYTF
V: TRBV5-5; J: TRBJ2-7; CDR3: CASSREVPSWEQYF
V: TRBV18; J: TRBJ2-3; CDR3: CASRTGSSTDTQYF
V: TRBV7-6; J: TRBJ2-3; CDR3: CASSLALAASTDTQYF
V: TRBV28; J: TRBJ1-2; CDR3: CASITTGSAGYTF
V: TRBV5-1; J: TRBJ1-1; CDR3: CASARGGTEAFF
V: TRBV28; J: TRBJ1-1; CDR3: CASSLFQGGQGYTEAFF
V: TRBV7-9; J: TRBJ1-2; CDR3: CASSWGGGTGGYTF
V: TRBV5-1; J: TRBJ2-4; CDR3: CASSLEDRAAGNIQYF
V: TRBV5-6; J: TRBJ1-1; CDR3: CASSWGDRWNTEAFF
V: TRBV28; J: TRBJ2-7; CDR3: CASSSFIAGGRFHEQYF